This TCR beta chain stems from a study of siplizumab effects on memory and regulatory T cells. Study-wide results and limits: Tregs that proliferated in siplizumab cultures did not have their suppressive function confirmed. Siplizumab significantly lowered the alloreactive sequences that could be traced to unstimulated CD4+ memory cells.

This clone has just one count. Antigen unknown. J was trimmed by 3 bases and V by 8 bases; bases with no gene match: 22. Per the germline V gene, CDR1 is MNHGY and CDR2 is SVAAGI. The CDR3 extends over 20 amino acids. TCR templates numbering approximately 9.3 x 10^4 were assayed per sample. Profiling relied on immunoSEQ multiplex PCR, and the TCRdb table lists in-frame clones only, not all of them. The sample has about 100,000 clones; 93% are singletons. Sequencing was done on a sample of Tregs sorted from blood. The V gene is TRBV6-9, the J gene TRBJ2-1; TRBD1 matches 10 bases. The receptor was isolated from a human donor in good health. The CDR3 DNA follows: TGTGCCAGCCCTACCCAGGATTGGACAGGGGGGAAGTTTTACTACAATGAGCAGTTCTTC. Its protein is CASPTQDWTGGKFYYNEQFF.